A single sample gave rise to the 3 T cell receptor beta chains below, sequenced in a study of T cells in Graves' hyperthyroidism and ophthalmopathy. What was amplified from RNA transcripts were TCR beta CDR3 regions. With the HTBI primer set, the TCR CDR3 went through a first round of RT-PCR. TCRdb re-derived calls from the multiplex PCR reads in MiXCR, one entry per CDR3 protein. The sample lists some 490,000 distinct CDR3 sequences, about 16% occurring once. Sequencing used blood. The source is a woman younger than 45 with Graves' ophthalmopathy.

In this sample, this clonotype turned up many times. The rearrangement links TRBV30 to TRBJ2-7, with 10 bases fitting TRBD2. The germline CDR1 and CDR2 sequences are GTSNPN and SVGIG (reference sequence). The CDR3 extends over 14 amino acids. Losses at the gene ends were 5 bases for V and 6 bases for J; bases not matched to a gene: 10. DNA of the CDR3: TGTGCCTGGGACTCACTAGCGGGGATGTCCGAGCAGTACTTC. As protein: CAWDSLAGMSEQYF.

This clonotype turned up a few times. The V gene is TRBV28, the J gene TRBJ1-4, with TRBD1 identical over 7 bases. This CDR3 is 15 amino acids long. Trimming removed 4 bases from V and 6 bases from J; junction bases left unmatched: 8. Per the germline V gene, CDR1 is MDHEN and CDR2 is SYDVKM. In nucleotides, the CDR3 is TGTGCCAGCAGTTCCCAATACAGGGGACATGAAAAACTGTTTTTT. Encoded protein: CASSSQYRGHEKLFF.

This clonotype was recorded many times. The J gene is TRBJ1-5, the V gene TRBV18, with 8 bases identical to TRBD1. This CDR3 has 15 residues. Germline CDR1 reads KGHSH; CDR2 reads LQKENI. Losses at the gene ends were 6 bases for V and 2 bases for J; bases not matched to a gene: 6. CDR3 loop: CASSGGTGGNQPQHF. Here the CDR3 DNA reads TGTGCCAGCTCGGGGGGGACAGGAGGCAATCAGCCCCAGCATTTT.